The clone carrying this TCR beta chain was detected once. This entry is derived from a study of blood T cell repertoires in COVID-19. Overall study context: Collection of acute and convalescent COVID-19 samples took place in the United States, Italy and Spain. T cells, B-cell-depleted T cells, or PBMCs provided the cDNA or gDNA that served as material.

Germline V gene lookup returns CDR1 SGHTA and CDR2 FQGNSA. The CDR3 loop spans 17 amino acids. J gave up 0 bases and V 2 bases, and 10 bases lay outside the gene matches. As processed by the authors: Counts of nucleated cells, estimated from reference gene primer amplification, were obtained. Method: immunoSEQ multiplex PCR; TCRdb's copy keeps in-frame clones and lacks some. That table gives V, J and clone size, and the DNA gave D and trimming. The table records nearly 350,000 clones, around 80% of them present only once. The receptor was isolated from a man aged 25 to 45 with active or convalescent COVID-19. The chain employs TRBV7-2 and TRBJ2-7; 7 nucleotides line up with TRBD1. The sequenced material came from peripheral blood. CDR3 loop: CASSLIWGRGFSYEQYF. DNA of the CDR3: TGTGCCAGCAGCTTAATATGGGGCAGGGGGTTCTCCTACGAGCAGTACTTC.